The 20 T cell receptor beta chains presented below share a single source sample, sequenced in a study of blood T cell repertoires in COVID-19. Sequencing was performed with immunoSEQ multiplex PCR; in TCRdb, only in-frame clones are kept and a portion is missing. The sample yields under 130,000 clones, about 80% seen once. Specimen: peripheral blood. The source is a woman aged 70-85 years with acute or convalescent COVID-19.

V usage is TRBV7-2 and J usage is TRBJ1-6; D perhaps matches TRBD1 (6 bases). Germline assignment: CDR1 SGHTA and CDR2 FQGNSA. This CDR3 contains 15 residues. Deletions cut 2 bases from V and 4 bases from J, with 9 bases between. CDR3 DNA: TGTGCCAGCAGCTTATCAGGGGATTATAATTCACCCCTCCACTTT. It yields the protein CASSLSGDYNSPLHF.

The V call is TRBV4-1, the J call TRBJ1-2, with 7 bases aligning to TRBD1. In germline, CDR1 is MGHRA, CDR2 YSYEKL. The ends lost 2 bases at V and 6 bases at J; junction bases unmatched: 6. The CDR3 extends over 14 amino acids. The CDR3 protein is CASSQQTGTNGYTF. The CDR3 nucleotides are TGCGCCAGCAGCCAACAGACAGGGACAAATGGCTACACCTTC.

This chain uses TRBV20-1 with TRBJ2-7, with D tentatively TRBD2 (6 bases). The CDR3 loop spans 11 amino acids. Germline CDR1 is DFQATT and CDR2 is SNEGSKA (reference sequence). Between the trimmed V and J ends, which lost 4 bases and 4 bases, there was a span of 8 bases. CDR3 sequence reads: CSATGTYEQYF. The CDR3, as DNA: TGCAGTGCTACAGGGACTTACGAGCAGTACTTC.

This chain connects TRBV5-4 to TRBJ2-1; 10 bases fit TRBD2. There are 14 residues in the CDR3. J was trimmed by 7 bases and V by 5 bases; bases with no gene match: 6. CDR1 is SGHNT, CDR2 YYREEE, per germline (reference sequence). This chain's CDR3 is CASRSGGAQNEQFF. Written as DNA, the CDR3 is TGTGCCAGCAGAAGCGGGGGGGCGCAGAATGAGCAGTTCTTC. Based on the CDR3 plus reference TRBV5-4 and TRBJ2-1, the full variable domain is ETGVTQSPTHLIKTRGQQVTLRCSSQSGHNTVSWYQQALGQGPQFIFQYYREEENGRGNFPPRFSGLQFPNYSSELNVNALELDDSALYLCASRSGGAQNEQFFGPGTRLTVL.

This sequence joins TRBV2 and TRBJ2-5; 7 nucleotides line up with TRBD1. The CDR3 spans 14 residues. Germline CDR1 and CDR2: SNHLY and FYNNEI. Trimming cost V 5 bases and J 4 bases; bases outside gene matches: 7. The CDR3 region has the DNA TGTGCCAGCAGTAGGACAGGCTCACGAGAGACCCAGTACTTC. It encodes CASSRTGSRETQYF.

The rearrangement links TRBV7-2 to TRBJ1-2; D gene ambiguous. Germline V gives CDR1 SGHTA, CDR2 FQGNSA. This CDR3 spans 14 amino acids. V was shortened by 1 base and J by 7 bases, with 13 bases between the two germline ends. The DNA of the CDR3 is TGTGCCAGCAGCTTAGACAGTAGTATACCTGGCTACACCTTC. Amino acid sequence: CASSLDSSIPGYTF.

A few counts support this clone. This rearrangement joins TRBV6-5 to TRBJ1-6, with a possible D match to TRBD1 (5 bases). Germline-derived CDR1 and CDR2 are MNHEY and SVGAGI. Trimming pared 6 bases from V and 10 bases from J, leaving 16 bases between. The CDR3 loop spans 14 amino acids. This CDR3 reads CASSSQGSRSPLHF. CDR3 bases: TGTGCCAGCAGCTCGCAGGGTTCAAGGTCACCCCTCCACTTT.

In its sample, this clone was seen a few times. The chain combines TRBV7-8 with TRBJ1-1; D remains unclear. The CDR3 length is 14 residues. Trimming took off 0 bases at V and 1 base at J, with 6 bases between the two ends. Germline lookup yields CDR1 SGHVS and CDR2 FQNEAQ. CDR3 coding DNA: TGTGCCAGCAGCTTAGCTCCGGGGAACACTGAAGCTTTCTTT. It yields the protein CASSLAPGNTEAFF.

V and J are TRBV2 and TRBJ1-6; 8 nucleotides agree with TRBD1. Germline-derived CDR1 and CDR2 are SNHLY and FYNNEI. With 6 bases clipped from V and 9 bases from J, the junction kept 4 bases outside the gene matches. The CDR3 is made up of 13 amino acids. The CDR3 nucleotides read TGTGCCAGCAGCGGACAGGGTGGTTCACCCCTCCACTTT. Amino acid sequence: CASSGQGGSPLHF.

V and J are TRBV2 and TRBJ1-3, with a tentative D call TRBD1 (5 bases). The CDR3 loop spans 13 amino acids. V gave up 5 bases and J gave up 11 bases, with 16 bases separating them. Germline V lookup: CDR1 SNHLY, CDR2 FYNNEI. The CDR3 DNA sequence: TGTGCCAGCAGTTCTACAACAGGTGTGGCCATATATTTT. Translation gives CASSSTTGVAIYF. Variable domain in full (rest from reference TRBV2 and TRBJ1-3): EPEVTQTPSHQVTQMGQEVILRCVPISNHLYFYWYRQILGQKVEFLVSFYNNEISEKSEIFDDQFSVERPDGSNFTLKIRSTKLEDSAMYFCASSSTTGVAIYFGEGSWLTVV.

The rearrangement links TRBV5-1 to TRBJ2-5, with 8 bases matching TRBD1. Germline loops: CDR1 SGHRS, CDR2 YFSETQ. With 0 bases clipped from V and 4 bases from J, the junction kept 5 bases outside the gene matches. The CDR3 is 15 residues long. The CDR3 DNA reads TGCGCCAGCAGCTTGGGTCAGGGGGCAGGAGAGACCCAGTACTTC. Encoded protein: CASSLGQGAGETQYF. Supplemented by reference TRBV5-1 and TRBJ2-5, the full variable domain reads KAGVTQTPRYLIKTRGQQVTLSCSPISGHRSVSWYQQTPGQGLQFLFEYFSETQRNKGNFPGRFSGRQFSNSRSEMNVSTLELGDSALYLCASSLGQGAGETQYFGPGTRLLVL.

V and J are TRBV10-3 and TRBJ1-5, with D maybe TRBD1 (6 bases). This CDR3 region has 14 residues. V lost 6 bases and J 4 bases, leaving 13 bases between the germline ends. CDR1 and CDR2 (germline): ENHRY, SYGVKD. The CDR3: CAISPGTTNQPQHF. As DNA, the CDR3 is TGTGCCATCAGCCCCGGGACAACAAATCAGCCCCAGCATTTT.

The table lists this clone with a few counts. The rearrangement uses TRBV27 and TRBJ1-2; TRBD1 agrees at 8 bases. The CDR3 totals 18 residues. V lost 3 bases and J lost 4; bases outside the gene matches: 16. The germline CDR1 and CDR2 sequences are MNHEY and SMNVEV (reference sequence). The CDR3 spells CASSLSVRQGAEAYGYTF. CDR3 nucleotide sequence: TGTGCCAGCAGTTTGTCCGTCCGCCAGGGGGCGGAGGCCTATGGCTACACCTTC.

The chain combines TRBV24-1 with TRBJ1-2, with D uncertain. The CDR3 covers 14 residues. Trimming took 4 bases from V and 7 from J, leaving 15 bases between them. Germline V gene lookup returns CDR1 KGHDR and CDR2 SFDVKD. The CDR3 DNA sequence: TGTGCCACCAGTGACCGCGACACATTCGCTGGCTACACCTTC. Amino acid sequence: CATSDRDTFAGYTF.

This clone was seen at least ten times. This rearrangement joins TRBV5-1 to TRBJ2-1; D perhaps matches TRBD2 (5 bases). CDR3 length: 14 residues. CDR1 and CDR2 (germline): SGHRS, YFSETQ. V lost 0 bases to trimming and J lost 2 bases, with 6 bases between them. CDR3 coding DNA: TGCGCCAGCAGCTTGGCGGGGACCTACAATGAGCAGTTCTTC. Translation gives CASSLAGTYNEQFF.

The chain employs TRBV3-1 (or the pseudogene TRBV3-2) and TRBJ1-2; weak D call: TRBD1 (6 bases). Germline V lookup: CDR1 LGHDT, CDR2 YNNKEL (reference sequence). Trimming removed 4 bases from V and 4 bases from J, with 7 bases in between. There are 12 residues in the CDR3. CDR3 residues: CASSRDTYGYTF. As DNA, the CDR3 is TGTGCCAGCAGCCGGGACACCTATGGCTACACCTTC.

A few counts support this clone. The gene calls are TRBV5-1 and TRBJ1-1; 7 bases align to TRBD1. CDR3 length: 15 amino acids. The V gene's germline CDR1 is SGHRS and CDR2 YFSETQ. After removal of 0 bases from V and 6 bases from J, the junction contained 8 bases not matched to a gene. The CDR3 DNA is TGCGCCAGCAGCTTGGCCCACAGGGGAGTCGCTGAAGCTTTCTTT. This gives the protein CASSLAHRGVAEAFF.

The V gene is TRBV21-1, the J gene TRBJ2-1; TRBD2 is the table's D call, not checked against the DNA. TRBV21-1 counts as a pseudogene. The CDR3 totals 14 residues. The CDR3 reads CASSIRMEDNEQFF. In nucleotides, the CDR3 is TGTGCCAGCAGCATCCGAATGGAGGACAATGAGCAGTTCTTC.

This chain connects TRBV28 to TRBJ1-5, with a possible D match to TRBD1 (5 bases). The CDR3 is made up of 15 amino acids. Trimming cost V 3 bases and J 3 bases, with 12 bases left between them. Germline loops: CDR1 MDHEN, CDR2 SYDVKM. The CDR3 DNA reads TGTGCCAGCAGTTTGCCCGGGGGGATCAATCAGCCCCAGCATTTT. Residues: CASSLPGGINQPQHF.

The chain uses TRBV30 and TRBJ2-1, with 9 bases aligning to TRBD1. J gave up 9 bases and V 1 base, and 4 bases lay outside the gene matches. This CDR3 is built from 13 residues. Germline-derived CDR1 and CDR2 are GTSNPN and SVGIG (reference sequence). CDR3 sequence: CAWSAQGASEQFF. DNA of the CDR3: TGTGCCTGGAGTGCACAGGGGGCCAGTGAGCAGTTCTTC. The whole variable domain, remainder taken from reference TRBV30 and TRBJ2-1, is SQTIHQWPATLVQPVGSPLSLECTVEGTSNPNLYWYRQAAGRGLQLLFYSVGIGQISSEVPQNLSASRPQDRQFILSSKKLLLSDSGFYLCAWSAQGASEQFFGPGTRLTVL.